The sequence of this T cell receptor (beta chain) was determined in a study of cytomegalovirus exposure and HLA in healthy donors. Study summary: Earlier, approximately 190 million T cells were analyzed, and some 120 million unique TCR beta sequences were found among them.

60 Vbeta and 13 Jbeta primers were used in PCR. Only in-frame clones appear in the TCRdb table, and some are missing; sequencing was by immunoSEQ multiplex PCR. The sample gives around 150,000 clones, approximately 80% of which show up once; approximately 15% is in the top ten. Germline V gene data show CDR1 as SQVTM and CDR2 as ANQGSEA. The CDR3 length is 12 residues. V shed 5 bases and J shed 2 bases, with 8 bases lying between them. Source material: PBMCs. The J gene is TRBJ2-3, the V gene TRBV29-1; perhaps TRBD1 as D (5 bases). This sequence was found in a woman in her 40s in good health and CMV-seronegative. The CDR3 coding sequence is TGCAGCGTTACGGACATCACAGATACGCAGTATTTT. The encoded protein is CSVTDITDTQYF.